The clone carrying this T cell receptor beta chain was picked up many times. From 350 to 500 ng of RNA, a library with molecular barcoded alpha/delta and beta/gamma adaptors was made. One entry per CDR3 protein, called by TCRdb with MiXCR from the reads. The table shows about 58,000 distinct CDR3 sequences, with approximately 13% occurring only once. The data originate from a study of read filtering for tumor transcriptome and immune sequencing. Sequencing used a population of CD138-negative cells sorted from bone marrow. The clonotype comes from a donor at least 40 years old with multiple myeloma.

The DNA of the CDR3 is TGTGCCAGCAGTGAAGGTCTGGGGCGAAGGACAGATACGCAGTATTTT. It specifies CASSEGLGRRTDTQYF. V usage is TRBV2 and J usage is TRBJ2-3, with D maybe TRBD1 (5 bases). CDR3 length: 16 amino acids. Trimming shortened V by 1 base and J by 3 bases, and 14 bases separated the two germline ends. CDR1 is SNHLY and CDR2 is FYNNEI in the germline V gene.